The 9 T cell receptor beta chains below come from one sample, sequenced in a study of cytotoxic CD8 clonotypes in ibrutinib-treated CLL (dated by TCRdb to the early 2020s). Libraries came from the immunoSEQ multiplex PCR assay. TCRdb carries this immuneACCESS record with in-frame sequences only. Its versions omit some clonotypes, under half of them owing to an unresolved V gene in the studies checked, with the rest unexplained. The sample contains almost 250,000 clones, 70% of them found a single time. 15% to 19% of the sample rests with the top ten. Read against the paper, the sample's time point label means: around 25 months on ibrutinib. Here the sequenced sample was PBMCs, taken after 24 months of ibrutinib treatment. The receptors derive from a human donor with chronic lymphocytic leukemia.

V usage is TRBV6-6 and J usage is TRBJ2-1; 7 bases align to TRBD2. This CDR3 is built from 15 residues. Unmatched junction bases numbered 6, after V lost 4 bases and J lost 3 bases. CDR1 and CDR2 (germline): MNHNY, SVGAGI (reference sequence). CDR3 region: CASSFDGRGYNEQFF. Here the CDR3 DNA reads TGTGCCAGCAGTTTCGATGGGAGGGGCTACAATGAGCAGTTCTTC.

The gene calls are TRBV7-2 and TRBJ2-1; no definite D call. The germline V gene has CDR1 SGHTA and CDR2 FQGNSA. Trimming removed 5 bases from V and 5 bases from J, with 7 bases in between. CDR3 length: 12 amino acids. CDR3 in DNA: TGTGCCAGCAGCCCGGCCGACAATGAGCAGTTCTTC. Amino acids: CASSPADNEQFF.

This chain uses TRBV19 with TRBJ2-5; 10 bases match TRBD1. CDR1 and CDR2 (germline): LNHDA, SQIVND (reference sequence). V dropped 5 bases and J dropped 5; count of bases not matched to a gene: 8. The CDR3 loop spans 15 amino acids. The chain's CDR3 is CASSARQGAGETQYF. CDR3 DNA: TGTGCCAGTAGTGCTCGACAGGGGGCCGGGGAGACCCAGTACTTC.

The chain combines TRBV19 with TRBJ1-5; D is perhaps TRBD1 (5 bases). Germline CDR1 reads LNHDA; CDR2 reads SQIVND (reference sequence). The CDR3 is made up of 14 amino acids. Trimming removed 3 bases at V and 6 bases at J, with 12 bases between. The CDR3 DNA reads TGTGCCAGTAGTATTCTGGAGGGGCTTCAGCCCCAGCATTTT. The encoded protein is CASSILEGLQPQHF.

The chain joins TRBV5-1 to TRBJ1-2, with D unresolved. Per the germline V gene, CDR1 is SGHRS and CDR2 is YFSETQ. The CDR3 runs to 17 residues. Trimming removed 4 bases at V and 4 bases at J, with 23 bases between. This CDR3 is CASSLGRAKIDVYGYTF. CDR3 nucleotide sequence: TGCGCCAGCAGCCTCGGACGGGCTAAAATTGACGTCTATGGCTACACCTTC.

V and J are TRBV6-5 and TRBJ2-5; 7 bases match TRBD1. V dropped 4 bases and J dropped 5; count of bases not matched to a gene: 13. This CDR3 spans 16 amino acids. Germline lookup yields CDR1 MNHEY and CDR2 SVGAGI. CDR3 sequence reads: CASSSETGLHLETQYF. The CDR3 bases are TGTGCCAGCAGTTCCGAGACAGGGTTACATTTGGAGACCCAGTACTTC.

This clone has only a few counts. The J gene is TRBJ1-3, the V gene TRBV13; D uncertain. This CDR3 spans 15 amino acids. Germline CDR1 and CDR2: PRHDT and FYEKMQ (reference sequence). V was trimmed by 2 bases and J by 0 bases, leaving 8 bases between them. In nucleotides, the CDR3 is TGTGCCAGCAGCTTAAGGCAAACCTCTGGAAACACCATATATTTT. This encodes CASSLRQTSGNTIYF.

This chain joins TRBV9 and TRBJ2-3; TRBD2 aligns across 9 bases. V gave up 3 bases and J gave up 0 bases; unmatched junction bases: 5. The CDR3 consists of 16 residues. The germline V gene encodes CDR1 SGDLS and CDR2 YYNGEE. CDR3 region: CASSALAGLSTDTQYF. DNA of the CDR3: TGTGCCAGCAGCGCCCTAGCGGGACTGAGCACAGATACGCAGTATTTT.

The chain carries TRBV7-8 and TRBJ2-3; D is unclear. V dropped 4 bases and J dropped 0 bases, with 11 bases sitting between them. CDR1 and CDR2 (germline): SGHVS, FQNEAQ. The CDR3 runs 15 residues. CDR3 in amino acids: CASSSTPESTDTQYF. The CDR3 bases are TGTGCCAGCAGCTCTACACCAGAAAGCACAGATACGCAGTATTTT.